A selection of T cell receptor beta chains follows, all from one sample in a study of pediatric ulcerative colitis. Here immunoSEQ multiplex PCR was the method, and the copy in TCRdb shows in-frame clones only, minus some. The table records about 64,000 clones, about 90% of them present only once. The sequenced sample consisted of blood. These receptors were collected from a boy between 10 and 17 years old with severe ulcerative colitis. Each CDR3 is given with its conserved first and last residue. The D gene is left open where the match is weak. Where a row states a size, it is once, few, many or the class of an expanded clone; other rows omit it.

cdr3_nt: TGTGCCAGTGGGTTTGGGGGACCGGGCTCCTACGAGCAGTACTTC
cdr3_aa: CASGFGGPGSYEQYF
d_call: -
clone_size: -
j_call: TRBJ2-7
v_call: TRBV6-6

cdr3_nt: TGCGCCAGCAGTCCCTTCCGAGGGGGCGGGGAGCTGTTTTTT
cdr3_aa: CASSPFRGGGELFF
d_call: -
clone_size: -
j_call: TRBJ2-2
v_call: TRBV10-1

cdr3_nt: TGTGCCAGCAGCGTCTGTTTCCGACTAGCCCACTCCTGGGAGCAGTACTTC
cdr3_aa: CASSVCFRLAHSWEQYF
d_call: TRBD2
clone_size: -
j_call: TRBJ2-7
v_call: TRBV9

cdr3_nt: TGTGCCAGCAGCTTAGCTTTCGGGGAATCCACAGATACGCAGTATTTT
cdr3_aa: CASSLAFGESTDTQYF
d_call: -
clone_size: -
j_call: TRBJ2-3
v_call: TRBV11-3

cdr3_nt: TGCGCCAGCAGCTTGTTGGGACAGGGGATGGACACTGAAGCTTTCTTT
cdr3_aa: CASSLLGQGMDTEAFF
d_call: TRBD1
clone_size: -
j_call: TRBJ1-1
v_call: TRBV5-1

cdr3_nt: TGTGCCAGCAGCTTAACTGTTCAGGGCAATGAGCAGTTCTTC
cdr3_aa: CASSLTVQGNEQFF
d_call: -
clone_size: once
j_call: TRBJ2-1
v_call: TRBV7-9

cdr3_nt: TGCGCCAGCAGCTTGGCGGCACTAGTAGGTTTAAGCTCCTACAATGAGCAGTTCTTC
cdr3_aa: CASSLAALVGLSSYNEQFF
d_call: -
clone_size: -
j_call: TRBJ2-1
v_call: TRBV5-1

cdr3_nt: TGTGCCAGCAGCTTCTCTACCGGGACAGATTTTCGAAACACCATATATTTT
cdr3_aa: CASSFSTGTDFRNTIYF
d_call: TRBD1
clone_size: -
j_call: TRBJ1-3
v_call: TRBV28

cdr3_nt: TGTGCTAGTGGTTTGGGGATCGTACGGGGGCCCCTTTGG
cdr3_aa: CASGLGIVRGPLW
d_call: -
clone_size: -
j_call: TRBJ1-1
v_call: TRBV12-5

cdr3_nt: TGTGCCAGTAGTATAATAGCCGTCTACGGCACCGGGGAGCTGTTTTTT
cdr3_aa: CASSIIAVYGTGELFF
d_call: -
clone_size: -
j_call: TRBJ2-2
v_call: TRBV19

cdr3_nt: TGTGCCAGCAGTGCGGGAGGCAAAAACATTCAGTACTTC
cdr3_aa: CASSAGGKNIQYF
d_call: TRBD2
clone_size: -
j_call: TRBJ2-4
v_call: TRBV2

cdr3_nt: TGTGCCAGCTCACCGTCTAGCGGGAGTGAAGATACGCAGTATTTT
cdr3_aa: CASSPSSGSEDTQYF
d_call: TRBD2
clone_size: -
j_call: TRBJ2-3
v_call: TRBV18

cdr3_nt: TGCGCCAGCAGTGACCAAGCGATTAACACTGAAGCTTTCTTT
cdr3_aa: CASSDQAINTEAFF
d_call: -
clone_size: once
j_call: TRBJ1-1
v_call: TRBV10-1

cdr3_nt: TGTGCCAGCAGTTCATTAGGCCCCGGGGAGCTGTTTTTT
cdr3_aa: CASSSLGPGELFF
d_call: -
clone_size: -
j_call: TRBJ2-2
v_call: TRBV27

cdr3_nt: TGTGCCAGCAGCTTGACAGGGAACGAGCAGTACTTC
cdr3_aa: CASSLTGNEQYF
d_call: -
clone_size: -
j_call: TRBJ2-7
v_call: TRBV5-6

cdr3_nt: TGTGCCAGCAGCCCTGAGGGGGGAACCTACGAGCAGTACTTC
cdr3_aa: CASSPEGGTYEQYF
d_call: -
clone_size: -
j_call: TRBJ2-7
v_call: TRBV13

cdr3_nt: TGTGCCAGCAGCTTAGAGGACAGTTCGGGTCAGCCCCAGCATTTT
cdr3_aa: CASSLEDSSGQPQHF
d_call: -
clone_size: -
j_call: TRBJ1-5
v_call: TRBV7-9

cdr3_nt: TGTGCCAGCAGCTTCTCCAGGGGCGTTTGGGGGAAAACTGAAGCTTTCTTT
cdr3_aa: CASSFSRGVWGKTEAFF
d_call: -
clone_size: -
j_call: TRBJ1-1
v_call: TRBV13

cdr3_nt: TGTGCCAGCAGTCGTGAATACAGGTATGAGCAGTTCTTC
cdr3_aa: CASSREYRYEQFF
d_call: -
clone_size: -
j_call: TRBJ2-1
v_call: TRBV11-3

cdr3_nt: TGTGCCAGCAGTTTAGTTCAGGGGGTACTGAGCACTGAAGCTTTCTTT
cdr3_aa: CASSLVQGVLSTEAFF
d_call: TRBD1
clone_size: -
j_call: TRBJ1-1
v_call: TRBV27

cdr3_nt: TGTGCCAGCAGCAACAGGGGCGACGAGCAGTACTTC
cdr3_aa: CASSNRGDEQYF
d_call: TRBD1
clone_size: -
j_call: TRBJ2-7
v_call: TRBV6-5

cdr3_nt: TGTGCCAGTAAACCTAGCGGGAGGGCCCCCGGGGCCAACGTCCTGACTTTC
cdr3_aa: CASKPSGRAPGANVLTF
d_call: TRBD2
clone_size: once
j_call: TRBJ2-6
v_call: TRBV19

cdr3_nt: TGCGCCAGCAGCCGCTTTGGAGGGAGTTTGGACTATGGCTACACCTTC
cdr3_aa: CASSRFGGSLDYGYTF
d_call: -
clone_size: -
j_call: TRBJ1-2
v_call: TRBV4-1

cdr3_nt: TGTGCCACCAGCAGAGATGATAAGGGGTGGAGACAAGACAATCAGCCCCAGCATTTT
cdr3_aa: CATSRDDKGWRQDNQPQHF
d_call: -
clone_size: -
j_call: TRBJ1-5
v_call: TRBV15

cdr3_nt: TGTGCCTGGAGAGGGTCAGGTGGAAACACCATATATTTT
cdr3_aa: CAWRGSGGNTIYF
d_call: -
clone_size: -
j_call: TRBJ1-3
v_call: TRBV30

cdr3_nt: TGTGCCAGCAGGACGAGGGACATAACAGCCGCCGGGGAGCTGTTTTTT
cdr3_aa: CASRTRDITAAGELFF
d_call: -
clone_size: few
j_call: TRBJ2-2
v_call: TRBV27

cdr3_nt: TGTGCCAGCGGCGGGACTAGCTACGAGCAGTACTTC
cdr3_aa: CASGGTSYEQYF
d_call: TRBD2
clone_size: -
j_call: TRBJ2-7
v_call: TRBV27

cdr3_nt: TGTGCCAGCAGCCCCGGGACTAGCGGAAACACAGATACGCAGTATTTT
cdr3_aa: CASSPGTSGNTDTQYF
d_call: TRBD2
clone_size: -
j_call: TRBJ2-3
v_call: TRBV5-8

cdr3_nt: TGTGCCAGCAGCAAGGGACTAGACCAAGAGACCCAGTACTTC
cdr3_aa: CASSKGLDQETQYF
d_call: TRBD2
clone_size: few
j_call: TRBJ2-5
v_call: TRBV6-5

cdr3_nt: TGTGCCAGCAGCCTCGGGGCGGGAGTGGGGAATGAGCAGTTCTTC
cdr3_aa: CASSLGAGVGNEQFF
d_call: TRBD2
clone_size: -
j_call: TRBJ2-1
v_call: TRBV6-4

cdr3_nt: TGTGCCAGCAGTGAAGCAGAACTTCAGTACTTC
cdr3_aa: CASSEAELQYF
d_call: -
clone_size: -
j_call: TRBJ2-4
v_call: TRBV2

cdr3_nt: TGTGCCAGTCTGTCTAGCGGGACCTACGAGCAGTACTTC
cdr3_aa: CASLSSGTYEQYF
d_call: TRBD2
clone_size: -
j_call: TRBJ2-7
v_call: TRBV6-5

cdr3_nt: TGTGCCAGCAGCTTGGCAGGGGGCGAGACCCAGTACTTC
cdr3_aa: CASSLAGGETQYF
d_call: TRBD1
clone_size: -
j_call: TRBJ2-5
v_call: TRBV5-6

cdr3_nt: TGTGCCTGGAGGTCCCCTAACATCGGGGAGCTGTTTTTT
cdr3_aa: CAWRSPNIGELFF
d_call: -
clone_size: few
j_call: TRBJ2-2
v_call: TRBV30

cdr3_nt: TGTGCCAGCAGCTTAGGAACCCGAGGGACTAGCGTTAGCACAGATACGCAGTATTTT
cdr3_aa: CASSLGTRGTSVSTDTQYF
d_call: TRBD2
clone_size: -
j_call: TRBJ2-3
v_call: TRBV13

cdr3_nt: TGCGCCAGCAGCTTGTCATCAGGGGAATACGTGAACACTGAAGCTTTCTTT
cdr3_aa: CASSLSSGEYVNTEAFF
d_call: -
clone_size: -
j_call: TRBJ1-1
v_call: TRBV5-1

cdr3_nt: TGTGCCAGCAGTGAAGAAGCTAGCGGGAGCCACGAGCAGTACTTC
cdr3_aa: CASSEEASGSHEQYF
d_call: TRBD2
clone_size: few
j_call: TRBJ2-7
v_call: TRBV6-1

cdr3_nt: TGTGCCTGGAGTGTATATAAGGGCCTGAATGAAAAACTGTTTTTT
cdr3_aa: CAWSVYKGLNEKLFF
d_call: -
clone_size: -
j_call: TRBJ1-4
v_call: TRBV30

cdr3_nt: TGTGCCACCAGCGGGACTAGACAGACCGAAGAGACCCAGTACTTC
cdr3_aa: CATSGTRQTEETQYF
d_call: TRBD2
clone_size: -
j_call: TRBJ2-5
v_call: TRBV15

cdr3_nt: TGTGCCAGCAGCAAAGAAAGGAGCAGACTGACAAGACGGAAAGGAAACACCATATATTTT
cdr3_aa: CASSKERSRLTRRKGNTIYF
d_call: -
clone_size: once
j_call: TRBJ1-3
v_call: TRBV21-1

cdr3_nt: TGCGCCAGCAGCTTGGAAGGGCACACTGAAGCTTTCTTT
cdr3_aa: CASSLEGHTEAFF
d_call: -
clone_size: -
j_call: TRBJ1-1
v_call: TRBV5-1

cdr3_nt: TGTGCTAGTGGTTTCGGGACGGATTCCTACGAGCAGTACTTC
cdr3_aa: CASGFGTDSYEQYF
d_call: -
clone_size: -
j_call: TRBJ2-7
v_call: TRBV12-5

cdr3_nt: TGCGCCAGCAGCCAAGCCCTGGTAACCTCCAGGCGCCCCTACGAGCAGTACTTC
cdr3_aa: CASSQALVTSRRPYEQYF
d_call: -
clone_size: -
j_call: TRBJ2-7
v_call: TRBV4-1

cdr3_nt: TGTGCCAGCAGCTTAAGTGGCTTAGTCTACGAGCAGTACTTC
cdr3_aa: CASSLSGLVYEQYF
d_call: -
clone_size: -
j_call: TRBJ2-7
v_call: TRBV7-9